The following is a T cell receptor (beta chain) sequence with its context. The antigen remains undetermined. The record originates from a study of beta chain features in type 1 diabetes. General study points: Shorter TCRB CDR3s, moderately but significantly so, marked every one of the four CD4+ subsets in Type 1 diabetes patients. For TCRB rearrangement, an influence of HLA type remained unresolved here.

Germline CDR1 reads SGHVS; CDR2 reads FQNEAQ. The J segment lost 6 bases and the V segment lost 5 bases, leaving 4 bases of the junction unmatched. There are 13 residues in the CDR3. The isolated RNA, all of it, was reverse transcribed, so expressed TCRB transcripts were what got sequenced. The data were produced by immunoSEQ multiplex PCR, yet TCRdb's version contains in-frame clones alone and is incomplete. Of under 150,000 clones listed, roughly 10% were seen once; the top ten hold approximately 0.7%. The chain links TRBV7-8 to TRBJ1-2, with 9 bases aligning to TRBD1. The sample consisted of central memory CD4+ T cells from blood. The TCR sequence derives from a man younger than 40 with type 1 diabetes. CDR3 nucleotides: TGTGCCAGCAGCAAAAGACAGGGGGATGGCTACACCTTC. Translating gives CASSKRQGDGYTF.